The subject of this entry is one T cell receptor beta chain. As yet, its antigen is unknown. The data derive from a study of regulatory T cells in long-lasting Graves disease. Study-level results: Persistent patients had a count of shared public clonotypes (approximately 3,000) that exceeded that of new patients (around 910). For persistent Graves' patients, TCR diversity was lower than for newly diagnosed ones.

To make TCR beta libraries, researchers used iRepertoire HTBI primers and Arm-PCR of CDR3 regions. TCRdb passed the multiplex PCR reads through MiXCR, listing each CDR3 protein once. The profile shows 250,000 to 300,000 distinct CDR3 sequences, 22% of them singletons. Germline trimming cut 0 bases from V and 2 bases from J; bases unmatched to any gene: 1. Looked up from germline, CDR1 is SEHNR and CDR2 is FQNEAQ (reference sequence). The CDR3 consists of 15 residues. The time point here: persistent/refractory GD, antithyroid drugs over 5 years with positive TRAb. The TCR library was made from RNA that had been extracted from PBMCs in TRIzol. Recruitment took place at an endocrinology department in Xi'an, China.

The starting material was peripheral blood mononuclear cells (PBMCs), obtained when the disease was refractory, from a patient treated with antithyroid drugs. The rearrangement links TRBV7-9 to TRBJ1-3, with 7 positions matching TRBD1. This sequence was found in a female donor with Graves disease. DNA for the CDR3: TGTGCCAGCAGCTTAGCAGGGACAGCTGGAAACACCATATATTTT. Translating gives CASSLAGTAGNTIYF.